This is a list of T cell receptor beta chains from one sample in a study of blood T cells in healthy people across ages. In TCRdb, the 5' RACE reads were re-called with MiXCR into one record per CDR3 protein. The table includes 1.5 million to 2 million distinct CDR3 sequences, around half detected once. The sequenced sample consisted of blood. The receptors were gathered from a middle-aged woman in good health. Each CDR3 is given with its conserved first and last residue. The order of the fields is D gene, clone size, J gene, V gene, CDR3 DNA, CDR3 protein. The D gene is left open where the match is weak. Clone sizes are given selectively: once, few, many, or a class where the clone is expanded.

-	few	TRBJ2-5	TRBV7-2	TGTGCCAGCAGCTTAAGTTTCGGAAAAGAGACCCAGTACTTC	CASSLSFGKETQYF
TRBD2	many	TRBJ2-7	TRBV4-2	TGTGCCAGCAGCCAAGATGGTAGTCGCGGGAGTGAGGAGCAGTACTTC	CASSQDGSRGSEEQYF
TRBD2	few	TRBJ2-7	TRBV13	TGTGCCAGCAGCCCACGACTAGCGGGGGATCCCTCCTACGAGCAGTACTTC	CASSPRLAGDPSYEQYF
-	many	TRBJ2-5	TRBV18	TGTGCCAGCAGCCCTAATTACCAAGAGACCCAGTACTTC	CASSPNYQETQYF
-	few	TRBJ2-5	TRBV15	TGTGCCACCAGAGAGGGGCTGGGGGCCCAAGAGACCCAGTACTTC	CATREGLGAQETQYF
TRBD2	-	TRBJ2-7	TRBV11-2	TGTGCCAGCATGGGACTATCACTCTACGAGCAGTACTTC	CASMGLSLYEQYF
-	-	TRBJ2-5	TRBV7-9	TGTGCCAGCAGCTTAAGCGCGTGGGGCGGGGAGACCCAGTACTTC	CASSLSAWGGETQYF
-	-	TRBJ2-1	TRBV4-1	TGCGCCAGCAGATTCCAGGCGACTACAACTAATGAGCAGTTCTTC	CASRFQATTTNEQFF
TRBD1	-	TRBJ1-2	TRBV7-2	TGTGCCAGCAGCCCCTACGGACAGGCGCTCTATGGCTACACCTTC	CASSPYGQALYGYTF
-	-	TRBJ1-2	TRBV29-1	TGCAGCGTTGAAGACAGTATGCTTCATGGCTACACCTTC	CSVEDSMLHGYTF
-	-	TRBJ2-1	TRBV20-1	TGCAGTGCTAGGAGGCCAGACTCTACCTACAATGAGCAGTTCTTC	CSARRPDSTYNEQFF
-	few	TRBJ1-1	TRBV20-1	TGCAGTGCTAAAAGGGGGAGCACTGAAGCTTTCTTT	CSAKRGSTEAFF
-	-	TRBJ1-6	TRBV7-9	TGTGCCAGCAGCTTAAGGGGAGGACGAGGGGGTTCACCCCTCCACTTT	CASSLRGGRGGSPLHF
-	-	TRBJ2-1	TRBV5-1	TGCGCCAGCAGCTTGGAGGGCAGCCAAGAGACCCAGTTCTTC	CASSLEGSQETQFF
TRBD2	few	TRBJ2-3	TRBV7-8	TGTGCCAGCCGAGGACTAGCGGGTAGCACAGATACGCAGTATTTT	CASRGLAGSTDTQYF
TRBD2	-	TRBJ2-5	TRBV25-1	TGTGCCAGCAGTGACCCTAGACTAGCGGGGGAGAGTGAGACCCAGTACTTC	CASSDPRLAGESETQYF
TRBD1	-	TRBJ2-1	TRBV7-6	TGTGCCAGCAGCTTCAGACAGGGGGGGGGCAATGAGCAGTTCTTC	CASSFRQGGGNEQFF
-	-	TRBJ2-7	TRBV12-3/TRBV12-4	TGTGCCAGCAGCCGGGGGGCCTTCTACGAGCAGTACTTC	CASSRGAFYEQYF
-	-	TRBJ1-2	TRBV29-1	TGCAGCGCTAGGTTCCAAGACGGGGTCTGGGGCTACACCTTC	CSARFQDGVWGYTF
-	few	TRBJ2-3	TRBV9	TGTGCCAGCAGCGACCACCCAGCGGGCACTAGCACAGATACGCAGTATTTT	CASSDHPAGTSTDTQYF
-	-	TRBJ1-5	TRBV24-1	TGTGCCACCAGTGATCAGTGGGAGGGTCAGCCCCAGCATTTT	CATSDQWEGQPQHF
-	-	TRBJ2-3	TRBV4-1	TGCGCCAGCAGGTTCGGTCCCCTGGGGGCAACCTCTAGCACAGATACGCAGTATTTT	CASRFGPLGATSSTDTQYF
-	-	TRBJ2-3	TRBV5-4	TGTGCCAGCAGCTCTATGGGGAACCCAGATACGCAGTATTTT	CASSSMGNPDTQYF
-	once	TRBJ2-2	TRBV7-9	TGTGCCAGCAGCTTAAGAAGCTCCAACACCGGGGAGCTGTTTTTT	CASSLRSSNTGELFF
-	few	TRBJ2-7	TRBV20-1	TGCAGTGCTAACGGCCCAGACGCCTACGAGCAGTACTTC	CSANGPDAYEQYF
-	-	TRBJ2-3	TRBV7-2	TGTGCCAGCAGCTTAGACGGCCTCACAGATACGCAGTATTTT	CASSLDGLTDTQYF
TRBD1	-	TRBJ2-1	TRBV4-2	TGTGCCAGCAGCTCGACAGGGCCCCGTAATGAGCAGTTCTTC	CASSSTGPRNEQFF
-	few	TRBJ2-5	TRBV7-2	TGTGCCAGCAGCGACCAGGGACCGCAAGAGACCCAGTACTTC	CASSDQGPQETQYF
TRBD1	-	TRBJ1-1	TRBV3-1	TGTGCCAGCAGCTACGGGGGACAGGGAAGGACTGAAGCTTTCTTT	CASSYGGQGRTEAFF
-	-	TRBJ1-2	TRBV20-1	TGCAGTGCTACTGTATATGGCTACACCTTC	CSATVYGYTF
-	-	TRBJ2-5	TRBV12-3/TRBV12-4	TGTGCCAGCAGTGTGATAAGTCAGCAAGAGACCCAGTACTTC	CASSVISQQETQYF
-	few	TRBJ2-5	TRBV7-2	TGTGCCAGCAGCTCCTATAGCCCCCAAGAGACCCAGTACTTC	CASSSYSPQETQYF
-	-	TRBJ1-1	TRBV6-2/TRBV6-3	TGTGCCAGCAGGGAAGGCCAAAGGAACACTGAAGCTTTCTTT	CASREGQRNTEAFF
-	once	TRBJ1-5	TRBV6-6	TGTGCCAGCACCCTAAAGGGTGTGACAGGTAGCCAGCCCCAGCATTTT	CASTLKGVTGSQPQHF
-	-	TRBJ2-3	TRBV7-3	TGTGCCAGCAGCCCACGGAGAACTAGCACAGATACGCAGTATTTT	CASSPRRTSTDTQYF
TRBD1	-	TRBJ1-2	TRBV7-9	TGTGCCAGCAGCTCTAAGGACAGGGGGCGCGATGGCTACACCTTC	CASSSKDRGRDGYTF
-	-	TRBJ2-1	TRBV2	TGTGCCAGCTCCTTAATCCCACTGAATGAGCAGTTCTTC	CASSLIPLNEQFF
-	-	TRBJ2-5	TRBV5-6	TGTGCCAGCATCTCCCAAGTTGGGAGACAAGAGACCCAGTACTTC	CASISQVGRQETQYF
-	once	TRBJ1-5	TRBV6-5	TGTGCCAGCAGTTCTTGGGACTTCAATCAGCCCCAGCATTTT	CASSSWDFNQPQHF
-	-	TRBJ2-5	TRBV20-1	TGCCGTGCTAGAGCATGGGGAGAGACCCAGTACTTC	CRARAWGETQYF
TRBD1	few	TRBJ2-1	TRBV7-2	TGTGCCAGCAGCTTAGACCCAGGGGGTGAGCAGTTCTTC	CASSLDPGGEQFF
-	-	TRBJ2-1	TRBV5-6	TGTGCCAGCAGCTTGGGGTTGGTAGTCGAGCAGTTCTTC	CASSLGLVVEQFF
TRBD1	few	TRBJ2-5	TRBV20-1	TGCAGTGCCAGAGAGGGACAGGGGGCAGAGACCCAGTACTTC	CSAREGQGAETQYF
-	-	TRBJ2-5	TRBV11-2	TGTGCCAGCAGCACCTTAGCGGAGGGGTCACTGGGGGAGCAGTACTTC	CASSTLAEGSLGEQYF
-	-	TRBJ1-4	TRBV29-1	TGCAGCGTTGAAAATGAAAAACTGTTTTTT	CSVENEKLFF
-	once	TRBJ2-3	TRBV28	TGTGCCAGCACCACAGTGAGGGGTACGCAGTATTTT	CASTTVRGTQYF
-	-	TRBJ1-1	TRBV7-2	TGTGCCAGCAAAACTGTAGTATTGAGCACTGAAGCTTTCTTT	CASKTVVLSTEAFF
TRBD1	-	TRBJ2-3	TRBV27	TGTGCCAGCAACCCGACGGGACAGGGTTCGGGTACGCAGTATTTT	CASNPTGQGSGTQYF
-	few	TRBJ2-5	TRBV6-2/TRBV6-3	TGTGCCAGCAGTTACCTCTCCCAGAGCGAGACCCAGTACTTC	CASSYLSQSETQYF
-	few	TRBJ2-1	TRBV20-1	TGCAGTGCTATGGCAGGGCCCAATGAGCAGTTCTTC	CSAMAGPNEQFF
TRBD1	few	TRBJ2-6	TRBV6-2/TRBV6-3	TGTGCCAGCAGTCGGTCACCGGGACAGTACAACGTCCTGACTTTC	CASSRSPGQYNVLTF
-	few	TRBJ1-2	TRBV4-2	TGTGCCAGCAGCCAAGGGACAGCAGCACGAGCTAACTATGGCTACACCTTC	CASSQGTAARANYGYTF
-	-	TRBJ1-2	TRBV4-2	TGTGCCAGCAGCGGGGACGGGATTAACTATGGCTACACCTTC	CASSGDGINYGYTF